This TCR beta chain emerged from a study of blood T cell repertoires in COVID-19. Background on the study: Sites in the United States, Italy and Spain provided acute and convalescent COVID-19 samples. In each case, the material was cDNA or gDNA derived from T cells, B-cell-depleted T cells, or PBMCs.

Methods used by the authors: Estimated nucleated cell counts came from reference gene primer amplification. Generated by immunoSEQ multiplex PCR, the TCRdb table keeps only in-frame clones and is missing some. V, J and clone size derive from that table, while D and trimming were established from the DNA sequence. The sample lists 13,000 to 15,000 clones; roughly 90% were seen once. The table lists this clone with a count of one. V was pared by 4 bases and J by 5 bases, with 8 bases of the junction left unmatched. There are 16 residues in the CDR3. Germline CDR1 is MGHDK and CDR2 is SYGVNS. The TCR sequence derives from a human donor in a cohort sampled during active COVID-19. The chain is built from TRBV25-1 and TRBJ2-2, with 9 positions matching TRBD2. Sequencing was performed on peripheral blood. CDR3 sequence reads: CASSALSGRGTGELFF. In DNA form, the CDR3 reads TGTGCCAGCAGTGCCCTTAGCGGGAGAGGAACCGGGGAGCTGTTTTTT.